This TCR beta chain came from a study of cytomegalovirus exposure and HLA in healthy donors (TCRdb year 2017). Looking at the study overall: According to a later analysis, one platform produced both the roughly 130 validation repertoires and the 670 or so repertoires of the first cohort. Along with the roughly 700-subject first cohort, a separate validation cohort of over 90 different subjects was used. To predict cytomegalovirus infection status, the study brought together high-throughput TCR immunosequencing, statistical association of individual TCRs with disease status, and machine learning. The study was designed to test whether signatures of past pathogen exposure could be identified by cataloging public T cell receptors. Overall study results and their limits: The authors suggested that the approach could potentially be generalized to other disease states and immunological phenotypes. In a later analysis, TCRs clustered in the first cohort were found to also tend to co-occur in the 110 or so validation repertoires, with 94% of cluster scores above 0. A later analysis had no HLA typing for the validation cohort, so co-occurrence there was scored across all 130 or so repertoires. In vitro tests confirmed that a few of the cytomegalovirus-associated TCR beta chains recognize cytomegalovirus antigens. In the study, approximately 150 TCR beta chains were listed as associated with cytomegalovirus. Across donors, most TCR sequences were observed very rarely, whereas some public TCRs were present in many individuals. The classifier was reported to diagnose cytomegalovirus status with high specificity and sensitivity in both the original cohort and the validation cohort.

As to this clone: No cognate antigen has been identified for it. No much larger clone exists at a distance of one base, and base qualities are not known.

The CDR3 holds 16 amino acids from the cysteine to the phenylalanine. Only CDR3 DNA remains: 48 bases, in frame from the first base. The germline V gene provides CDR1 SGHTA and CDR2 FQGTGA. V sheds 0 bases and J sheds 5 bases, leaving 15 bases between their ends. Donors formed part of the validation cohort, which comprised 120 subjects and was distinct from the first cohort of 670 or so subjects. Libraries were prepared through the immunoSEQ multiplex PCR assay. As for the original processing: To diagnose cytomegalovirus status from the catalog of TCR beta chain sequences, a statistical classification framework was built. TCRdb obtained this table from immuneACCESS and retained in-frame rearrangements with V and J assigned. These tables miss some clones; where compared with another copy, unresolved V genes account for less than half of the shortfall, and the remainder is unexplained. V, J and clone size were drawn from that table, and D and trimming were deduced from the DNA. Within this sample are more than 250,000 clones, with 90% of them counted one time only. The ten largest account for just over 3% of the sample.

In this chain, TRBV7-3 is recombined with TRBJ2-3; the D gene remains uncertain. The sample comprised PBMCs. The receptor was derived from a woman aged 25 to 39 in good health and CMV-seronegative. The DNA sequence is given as TGTGCCAGCAGCTTAACAACGGCCGGGTATGGAGATACGCAGTATTTT. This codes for CASSLTTAGYGDTQYF.